The sequence of this T cell receptor beta chain was determined in a study of T-cell reconstitution after alpha-beta-depleted transplantation in children. This clonotype was counted between two and nine times. Antigen: not known. The CDR3 sequence is 14 residues long. V trimming: 6 bases; J trimming: 3 bases; junction bases outside the gene matches: 7. Construction of the TCRbeta library involved unique molecular identifiers. Using its own MiXCR run on the PCR reads, TCRdb lists one record per CDR3 protein. The sample records about 500,000 distinct CDR3 sequences, more than 9.5% being singletons. Notes on the study in general: After one year, T-cell counts and TCRbeta diversity mostly came from new T cells.

This specimen was PBMCs, mostly from graft donor cells, taken 180 days after TCRalphabeta/CD19-depleted stem cell transplant. The origin of this receptor is a female patient between 2 and 15 years old who had a stem cell transplant for aplastic anemia, so the T cells may come from the graft donor. The V call is TRBV12-3 or TRBV12-4, the J call TRBJ1-1; TRBD1 matches at 7 bases. In DNA form, the CDR3 reads TGTGCCAGCAGCGCCGGACAGGCGTACACTGAAGCTTTCTTT. Amino acid sequence: CASSAGQAYTEAFF.